This paragraph covers one TCR beta chain sequence. This sample is drawn from a study of technical replicates of blood from a few donors. Measured with immunoSEQ multiplex PCR; TCRdb has only the in-frame clones, and not every one. The sample includes about 69,000 clones, approximately 88% of them seen just once. Germline V gene sequence: CDR1 SGHNT, CDR2 YENEEA. The CDR3 spans 13 residues. V shed 3 bases and J shed 0 bases, with 5 bases lying between them. The chain recombines TRBV11-3 with TRBJ2-5; D gene uncertain. The sequencing sample was made of PBMCs. This TCR came from a human donor in good health. Some clones in this sample may be carry-over from other donors' samples. In nucleotides, the CDR3 is TGTGCCAGCAGCTTCAGGTACCAAGAGACCCAGTACTTC. Residues: CASSFRYQETQYF.